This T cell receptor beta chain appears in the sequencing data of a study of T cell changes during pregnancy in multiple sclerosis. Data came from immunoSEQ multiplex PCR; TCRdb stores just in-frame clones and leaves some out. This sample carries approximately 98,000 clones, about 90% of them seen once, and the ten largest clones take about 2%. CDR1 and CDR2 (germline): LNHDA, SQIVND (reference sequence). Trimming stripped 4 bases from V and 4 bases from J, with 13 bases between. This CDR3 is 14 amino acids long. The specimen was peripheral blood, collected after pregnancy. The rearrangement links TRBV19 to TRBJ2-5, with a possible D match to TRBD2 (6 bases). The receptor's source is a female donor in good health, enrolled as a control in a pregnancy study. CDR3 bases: TGTGCCAGTAGTAGCCGGGGGACCTTAGAGACCCAGTACTTC. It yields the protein CASSSRGTLETQYF.